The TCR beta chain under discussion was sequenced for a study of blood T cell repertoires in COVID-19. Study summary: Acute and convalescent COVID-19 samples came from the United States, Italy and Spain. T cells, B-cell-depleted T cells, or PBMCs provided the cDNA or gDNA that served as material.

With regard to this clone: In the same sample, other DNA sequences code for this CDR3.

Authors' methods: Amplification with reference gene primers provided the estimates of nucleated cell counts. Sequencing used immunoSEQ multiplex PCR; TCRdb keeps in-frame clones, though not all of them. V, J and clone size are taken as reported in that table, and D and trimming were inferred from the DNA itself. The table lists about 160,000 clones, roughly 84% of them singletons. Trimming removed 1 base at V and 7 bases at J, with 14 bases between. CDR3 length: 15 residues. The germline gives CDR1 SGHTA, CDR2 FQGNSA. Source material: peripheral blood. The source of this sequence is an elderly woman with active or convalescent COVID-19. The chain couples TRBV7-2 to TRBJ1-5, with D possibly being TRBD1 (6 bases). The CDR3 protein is CASSLGGGASQPQHF. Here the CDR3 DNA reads TGTGCCAGCAGCTTAGGTGGGGGGGCCTCCCAGCCCCAGCATTTT. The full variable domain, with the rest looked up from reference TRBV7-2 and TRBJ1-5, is GAGVSQSPSNKVTEKGKDVELRCDPISGHTALYWYRQSLGQGLEFLIYFQGNSAPDKSGLPSDRFSAERTGGSVSTLTIQRTQQEDSAVYLCASSLGGGASQPQHFGDGTRLSIL.